These 12 T cell receptor beta chains were sequenced from one sample in a study of PD-L1 blockade in urothelial cancer. Profiling relied on immunoSEQ multiplex PCR, and the TCRdb table lists in-frame clones only, not all of them. Found here are approximately 39,000 clones, 75% to 90% of them singletons; the top ten hold over 1.5%. The source material was PBMCs, sampled around atezolizumab (anti-PD-L1) treatment. These receptors were collected from a man aged 55 to 70 with urothelial cancer.

The chain couples TRBV11-2 to TRBJ1-1, with 10 bases fitting TRBD1. The germline CDR1 and CDR2 sequences are SGHAT and FQNNGV. The length of the CDR3 is 15 residues. V lost 3 bases and J lost 5; bases outside the gene matches: 6. The CDR3 DNA reads TGTGCCAGCAGCTTGGCAGACAGGGGGCAAACTGAAGCTTTCTTT. Encoded protein: CASSLADRGQTEAFF.

J is TRBJ2-3 and V is TRBV28; a weak D match, TRBD2 (5 bases). V was shortened by 7 bases and J by 7 bases, with 21 bases between the two germline ends. Looked up from germline, CDR1 is MDHEN and CDR2 is SYDVKM. The CDR3 is 15 residues long. The CDR3 bases are TGTGCCAGCACCCCTGCCGGGGAGTTGGCTCATACGCAGTATTTT. It encodes CASTPAGELAHTQYF.

The rearrangement joins TRBV5-1 to TRBJ1-1, with 8 positions matching TRBD1. The V gene end was trimmed by 3 bases and the J gene end by 2 bases; junction bases not matched to a gene: 6. CDR3 length: 15 residues. Germline V lookup: CDR1 SGHRS, CDR2 YFSETQ. The CDR3 DNA reads as TGCGCCAGCAGCTCTCAGGGGGCTGTTAACACTGAAGCTTTCTTT. Residues: CASSSQGAVNTEAFF.

This clone came up once. This chain joins TRBV9 and TRBJ2-5; 9 bases align to TRBD2. Germline CDR1 is SGDLS and CDR2 is YYNGEE. The CDR3 has 15 residues. With 3 bases clipped from V and 5 bases from J, the junction kept 8 bases outside the gene matches. The CDR3 loop reads CASSGLAAPGETQYF. In DNA form, the CDR3 reads TGTGCCAGCAGCGGACTAGCGGCTCCTGGGGAGACCCAGTACTTC.

The chain joins TRBV7-2 to TRBJ2-5; 7 bases fit TRBD2. Per germline, CDR1 SGHTA and CDR2 FQGNSA. V lost 2 bases to trimming and J lost 1 base; unmatched junction nucleotides: 4. The CDR3 runs to 15 residues. The chain's CDR3 is CASSLSTGGQETQYF. The CDR3 DNA follows: TGTGCCAGCAGCTTAAGTACGGGGGGCCAAGAGACCCAGTACTTC.

This clone is a singleton in its sample. The chain is built from TRBV18 and TRBJ2-3; 8 nucleotides line up with TRBD2. The J segment lost 0 bases and the V segment lost 8 bases, leaving 7 bases of the junction unmatched. Germline V gene lookup returns CDR1 KGHSH and CDR2 LQKENI. The CDR3 runs to 15 residues. CDR3 coding DNA: TGTGCCAGCCTCTTTACTAGCGGTAGCACAGATACGCAGTATTTT. Its protein product is CASLFTSGSTDTQYF.

This chain joins TRBV7-8 and TRBJ1-3, with unresolved D. Germline CDR1 is SGHVS and CDR2 is FQNEAQ. V lost 4 bases to trimming and J lost 6 bases, with 13 bases between them. CDR3 length: 14 residues. The CDR3, as DNA: TGTGCCAGCAGCTGGGAGGGCGTTGAAAACACCATATATTTT. It yields the protein CASSWEGVENTIYF.

The chain recombines TRBV19 with TRBJ1-2; the match to TRBD1 covers 9 bases. Germline CDR1 and CDR2: LNHDA and SQIVND (reference sequence). The CDR3 runs to 15 residues. With 5 bases clipped from V and 8 bases from J, the junction kept 12 bases outside the gene matches. CDR3 sequence: CASSVRSGTGSGYTF. Here the CDR3 DNA reads TGTGCCAGTAGTGTCCGATCCGGGACAGGGTCCGGCTACACCTTC.

The rearrangement joins TRBV5-1 to TRBJ2-3, with 12 bases that match TRBD2. CDR1 and CDR2 from the germline V gene are SGHRS and YFSETQ. V lost 0 bases, J lost 1 base, and 3 bases stayed unmatched. The CDR3 covers 17 residues. CDR3 sequence reads: CASSLEGTSGRTDTQYF. The CDR3 DNA follows: TGCGCCAGCAGCTTGGAGGGGACTAGCGGGCGCACAGATACGCAGTATTTT.

V usage is TRBV19 and J usage is TRBJ1-3; no clear D. Trimming removed 6 bases at V and 0 bases at J, with 12 bases between. CDR1 LNHDA and CDR2 SQIVND come from the germline V gene (reference sequence). The CDR3 runs 15 residues. The CDR3 region has the DNA TGTGCCAGTAGCCTTGTCTTTAGCTCTGGAAACACCATATATTTT. Translation: CASSLVFSSGNTIYF.

The V and J genes are TRBV19 and TRBJ2-3, with 10 bases that match TRBD2. The CDR3 is 17 residues long. Germline assignment: CDR1 LNHDA and CDR2 SQIVND (reference sequence). V was clipped by 2 bases and J by 1 base; unmatched bases: 6. The CDR3 reads CASSIPPLAGGTDTQYF. In DNA form, the CDR3 reads TGTGCCAGTAGTATACCCCCTCTAGCGGGAGGCACAGATACGCAGTATTTT.

The chain employs TRBV30 and TRBJ2-7, with 7 bases identical to TRBD2. Germline trimming cut 8 bases from V and 1 base from J; bases unmatched to any gene: 17. Germline-derived CDR1 and CDR2 are GTSNPN and SVGIG (reference sequence). The CDR3 runs 16 residues. The chain's CDR3 is CATKVSLAANSYEQYF. For the CDR3, the DNA is TGTGCCACTAAAGTATCCCTAGCGGCAAATTCCTACGAGCAGTACTTC. The complete variable domain, with remaining parts taken from reference TRBV30 and TRBJ2-7, reads SQTIHQWPATLVQPVGSPLSLECTVEGTSNPNLYWYRQAAGRGLQLLFYSVGIGQISSEVPQNLSASRPQDRQFILSSKKLLLSDSGFYLCATKVSLAANSYEQYFGPGTRLTVT.